The clone carrying this T cell receptor (beta chain) has just a few counts. From the 5' RACE reads, TCRdb called clonotypes with MiXCR, one entry per CDR3 protein. Of 90,000 to 120,000 distinct CDR3 sequences listed, roughly 11% are singletons. This sample was included in a study of early T cells in non-severe SARS-CoV-2 infection. V lost 2 bases and J lost 0, with 5 bases in between. CDR1 and CDR2 from the germline V gene are LGHDT and YNNKEL (reference sequence). The length of the CDR3 is 15 residues. The TCR sequence derives from an adult who was a healthcare worker with PCR-confirmed SARS-CoV-2 infection or an uninfected control (not recorded which). The rearrangement links TRBV3-1 to TRBJ2-6; no clear D gene. The sequenced sample was whole blood. The chain's CDR3 is CASSQRGSGANVLTF. The DNA for the CDR3 is TGTGCCAGCAGCCAACGTGGCTCTGGGGCCAACGTCCTGACTTTC.